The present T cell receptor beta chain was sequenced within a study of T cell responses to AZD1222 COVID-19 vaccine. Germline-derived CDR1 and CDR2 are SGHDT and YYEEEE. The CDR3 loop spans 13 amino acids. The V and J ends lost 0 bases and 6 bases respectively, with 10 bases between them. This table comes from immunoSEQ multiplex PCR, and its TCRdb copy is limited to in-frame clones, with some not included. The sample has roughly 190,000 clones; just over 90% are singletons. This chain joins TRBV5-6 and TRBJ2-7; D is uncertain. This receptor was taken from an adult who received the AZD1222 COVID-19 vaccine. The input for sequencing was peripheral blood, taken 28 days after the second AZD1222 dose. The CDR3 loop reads CASSLAPVSEQYF. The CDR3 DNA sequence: TGTGCCAGCAGCTTGGCACCCGTCAGCGAGCAGTACTTC.